One and the same sample provided the 30 T cell receptor beta chains below, sequenced in a study of blood T cell repertoires in COVID-19. Sequenced by immunoSEQ multiplex PCR; TCRdb stores in-frame clones only, minus some. In the table there are fewer than 450,000 clones, 88% of which are singletons. The sample was peripheral blood. These receptors came from a woman aged 45-59 years with COVID-19, enrolled during active disease.

This rearrangement joins TRBV7-8 to TRBJ1-1, with D possibly TRBD1 on 6 matching bases. Germline lookup yields CDR1 SGHVS and CDR2 FQNEAQ. This CDR3 is 14 amino acids long. Trimming shortened V by 5 bases and J by 4 bases, and 14 bases separated the two germline ends. The CDR3 nucleotides are TGTGCCAGCAGCCCCTTAGGGGGTAGCACTGAAGCTTTCTTT. Amino acid sequence: CASSPLGGSTEAFF.

This clone was recorded once. The CDR3 loop is CASSYRSGILGQYF. The CDR3 coding sequence is TGTGCCAGCAGCTACAGGTCGGGTATCCTCGGGCAGTACTTC. This chain links TRBV5-6 with TRBJ2-7; possibly TRBD1 for D (5 bases). Looked up from germline, CDR1 is SGHDT and CDR2 is YYEEEE. This CDR3 contains 14 residues. Trimming left V 3 bases short and J 9 bases short, with 19 bases between.

The gene calls are TRBV5-8 and TRBJ2-7; D might be TRBD1 (6 bases). The germline CDR1 and CDR2 sequences are SGHTS and YDEGEE. Trimming stripped 1 base from V and 2 bases from J, with 13 bases between. The CDR3 is made up of 15 amino acids. The CDR3 DNA reads as TGTGCCAGCAGCTTGCAGGGGAATGGCCCCTACGAGCAGTACTTC. Its protein product is CASSLQGNGPYEQYF.

The sample holds one count of this clone. The rearrangement joins TRBV12-3 or TRBV12-4 to TRBJ1-2; D uncertain. V shed 2 bases and J shed 5 bases, with 9 bases lying between them. CDR3 length equals 13 residues. Here the CDR3 reads CASSLTEIYGYTF. The CDR3, as DNA: TGTGCCAGCAGTTTAACGGAGATTTATGGCTACACCTTC.

This clone has only a few counts. The same CDR3 also results from other DNA sequences found in this sample. The chain couples TRBV5-1 to TRBJ1-5, with D tentatively TRBD1 (5 bases). V dropped 0 bases and J dropped 1 base, with 8 bases sitting between them. CDR3 length equals 15 residues. Per germline, CDR1 SGHRS and CDR2 YFSETQ. The CDR3 loop is CASSLDGHSNQPQHF. The DNA for the CDR3 is TGCGCCAGCAGCTTGGACGGACACAGCAATCAGCCCCAGCATTTT.

The chain uses TRBV19 and TRBJ1-5; D is unclear. CDR1 LNHDA and CDR2 SQIVND come from the germline V gene (reference sequence). This CDR3 has 14 residues. Between the trimmed V and J ends, which lost 4 bases and 3 bases, there was a span of 10 bases. CDR3 sequence: CASSTQQINQPQHF. The CDR3 DNA reads as TGTGCCAGTAGTACACAGCAAATCAATCAGCCCCAGCATTTT.

CDR3 in DNA: TGTGCCAGCAAGGGACTAGCGGGCCCTGAGCAGTACTTC. Residues: CASKGLAGPEQYF. This rearrangement joins TRBV2 to TRBJ2-7; 12 bases agree with TRBD2. Per the germline V gene, CDR1 is SNHLY and CDR2 is FYNNEI. The CDR3 extends over 13 amino acids. The junction had 5 bases not matched to a gene; V was cut back by 7 bases and J by 7 bases.

The chain joins TRBV21-1 to TRBJ2-1; whether TRBD2, the table's D call, matches the DNA was not checked. TRBV21-1 is reported as a pseudogene. The CDR3 runs to 16 residues. The DNA of the CDR3 is TGTGCCAGCACCGGCCTGGAGCGGAGCTCCTACAATGAGCAGTTCTTC. Translation gives CASTGLERSSYNEQFF.

The rearrangement uses TRBV18 and TRBJ1-5; no definite D call. The CDR3 is 15 amino acids. V lost 3 bases and J 5 bases, leaving 14 bases between the germline ends. Germline CDR1 is KGHSH and CDR2 is LQKENI. The CDR3 sequence is CASSPELNRDQPQHF. In DNA form, the CDR3 reads TGTGCCAGCTCACCGGAACTCAACAGAGATCAGCCCCAGCATTTT.

The rearrangement uses TRBV9 and TRBJ1-4; unclear D gene. This CDR3 spans 14 amino acids. V shed 0 bases and J shed 5 bases, with 8 bases lying between them. In germline, CDR1 is SGDLS, CDR2 YYNGEE. The CDR3 nucleotides read TGTGCCAGCAGCGTAGAGGGCGGGAATGAAAAACTGTTTTTT. This gives the protein CASSVEGGNEKLFF.

The chain recombines TRBV18 with TRBJ1-5; D remains unclear. Germline V CDR1 and CDR2: KGHSH, LQKENI. Trimming left V 3 bases short and J 2 bases short, with 5 bases between. This CDR3 has 13 amino acids. The CDR3 region has the DNA TGTGCCAGCTCACCGGAGGGCAATCAGCCCCAGCATTTT. Amino acid sequence: CASSPEGNQPQHF.

This chain connects TRBV5-8 to TRBJ1-3; no clear D gene. Trimming left V 9 bases short and J 2 bases short, with 18 bases between. CDR1 is SGHTS, CDR2 YDEGEE, per germline. CDR3 size: 15 residues. Here the CDR3 reads CATSGAAYAGNTIYF. As DNA, the CDR3 is TGTGCCACCTCAGGTGCAGCTTACGCTGGAAACACCATATATTTT.

V usage is TRBV21-1 and J usage is TRBJ1-6. TRBV21-1 counts as a pseudogene. This CDR3 spans 20 amino acids. The CDR3 here is CASSKALGGKGEIYNSPLHF. CDR3 nucleotide sequence: TGTGCCAGCAGCAAAGCGCTCGGGGGAAAAGGGGAGATCTATAATTCACCCCTCCACTTT.

This rearrangement joins TRBV2 to TRBJ2-5; unclear D gene. The CDR3 covers 14 residues. Germline CDR1 SNHLY, CDR2 FYNNEI. Trimming removed 3 bases at V and 3 bases at J, with 11 bases between. CDR3 region: CASSDSGIEETQYF. As DNA, the CDR3 is TGTGCCAGCAGTGACTCAGGTATCGAAGAGACCCAGTACTTC.

V and J are TRBV29-1 and TRBJ2-3, with D perhaps matching TRBD1 (6 bases). V lost 1 base and J lost 0, with 23 bases in between. Per the germline V gene, CDR1 is SQVTM and CDR2 is ANQGSEA. The CDR3 spans 19 residues. The CDR3 here is CSVEGSIKDSRFSTDTQYF. Here the CDR3 DNA reads TGCAGCGTTGAAGGCTCGATCAAGGACAGCAGATTTAGCACAGATACGCAGTATTTT.

The rearrangement uses TRBV12-5 and TRBJ2-6; no definite D call. V was clipped by 0 bases and J by 11 bases, with 5 bases between them. The CDR3 is made up of 12 amino acids. The germline CDR1 and CDR2 sequences are LGHNT and FRNRAP. CDR3 nucleotides: TGTGCTAGTGGTTTGGTATATGACGTCCTGACTTTC. Translating it yields CASGLVYDVLTF.

The chain carries TRBV21-1 and TRBJ2-5; the D segment call TRBD1 is taken from the table without a DNA check. TRBV21-1 corresponds to a pseudogene. The CDR3 covers 16 residues. The CDR3 DNA sequence: TGTGCCAGCAGCGATATAGGACAGGGGGGGGAGGAGACCCAGTACTTC. This codes for CASSDIGQGGEETQYF.

The chain joins TRBV6-5 to TRBJ2-1, with 9 bases matching TRBD2. V trimming: 2 bases; J trimming: 5 bases; junction bases outside the gene matches: 7. Germline CDR1 is MNHEY and CDR2 is SVGAGI. The CDR3 has 16 amino acids. CDR3 DNA sequence: TGTGCCAGCAGTTACCCTAGGACTAGCGATCACAATGAGCAGTTCTTC. It specifies CASSYPRTSDHNEQFF.

V gene TRBV30 combines with J gene TRBJ1-4; no firm D call. CDR1 is GTSNPN, CDR2 SVGIG, per germline (reference sequence). Trimming shortened V by 3 bases and J by 3 bases, and 8 bases separated the two germline ends. This CDR3 is built from 13 residues. For the CDR3, the DNA is TGTGCCTGGAGGTTGAGTCCTAATGAAAAACTGTTTTTT. Its protein product is CAWRLSPNEKLFF.

The V and J genes are TRBV7-3 and TRBJ2-1, with D maybe TRBD1 (5 bases). V was clipped by 4 bases and J by 8 bases, with 15 bases between them. The CDR3 is 14 amino acids. Germline CDR1 is SGHTA and CDR2 is FQGTGA. The CDR3 reads CASSSHPSTDEQFF. The CDR3 DNA reads as TGTGCCAGCAGCTCACACCCCTCGACAGATGAGCAGTTCTTC.

The gene calls are TRBV5-1 and TRBJ1-6; 7 bases are shared with TRBD1. CDR1 is SGHRS and CDR2 is YFSETQ in the germline V gene. The length of the CDR3 is 14 residues. The ends lost 4 bases at V and 10 bases at J; junction bases unmatched: 8. DNA of the CDR3: TGCGCCAGCAGCAGAGACAGGGTAGGATCACCCCTCCACTTT. It codes for CASSRDRVGSPLHF.

The V call is TRBV2, the J call TRBJ2-7, with D possibly being TRBD2 (6 bases). From germline, CDR1 is SNHLY and CDR2 FYNNEI. V was cut by 4 bases and J by 6 bases, with 19 bases left in between. The CDR3 is 15 amino acids. The CDR3 region is CASSVPGLPSGEQYF. The CDR3, as DNA: TGTGCCAGCAGTGTCCCGGGACTCCCGAGTGGCGAGCAGTACTTC.

This chain's CDR3 is CASSWDRVEAFF. CDR3 nucleotide sequence: TGTGCCAGCAGCTGGGACAGGGTGGAAGCTTTCTTT. This chain links TRBV6-5 with TRBJ1-1; 9 bases fit TRBD1. The CDR3 has 12 amino acids. Germline CDR1 and CDR2: MNHEY and SVGAGI. The V gene end was trimmed by 6 bases and the J gene end by 8 bases; junction bases not matched to a gene: 4.

J is TRBJ2-7 and V is TRBV5-1; 12 bases are shared with TRBD1. After removal of 0 bases from V and 5 bases from J, the junction contained 0 bases not matched to a gene. There are 14 residues in the CDR3. Germline CDR1 SGHRS, CDR2 YFSETQ. The CDR3 region is CASSLGDRGHEQYF. The CDR3 nucleotides read TGCGCCAGCAGCTTGGGGGACAGGGGGCACGAGCAGTACTTC.

J is TRBJ2-1 and V is TRBV19; weak D call: TRBD2 (6 bases). The V and J ends lost 3 bases and 6 bases respectively, with 12 bases between them. The CDR3 has 14 residues. CDR1 and CDR2 (germline): LNHDA, SQIVND (reference sequence). The CDR3 spells CASSIRGLPNEQFF. CDR3 DNA: TGTGCCAGTAGTATCCGGGGACTTCCCAATGAGCAGTTCTTC.

The rearrangement uses TRBV6-5 and TRBJ1-6; D is unclear. V gave up 2 bases and J gave up 10 bases, with 18 bases separating them. This CDR3 has 16 residues. Germline V gene lookup returns CDR1 MNHEY and CDR2 SVGAGI. The CDR3 DNA is TGTGCCAGCAGTTACCCGTCGACCACGGGAAGATCACCCCTCCACTTT. It is translated as CASSYPSTTGRSPLHF.

This clone was observed a single time. The rearrangement uses TRBV7-2 and TRBJ2-5, with D possibly TRBD1 on 6 matching bases. CDR1 is SGHTA and CDR2 is FQGNSA in the germline V gene. This CDR3 has 14 amino acids. V was shortened by 1 base and J by 4 bases, with 10 bases between the two germline ends. The CDR3 loop is CASSLDRARETQYF. CDR3 nucleotides: TGTGCCAGCAGCTTAGACAGGGCGAGAGAGACCCAGTACTTC.

This clone was seen only once. The rearrangement links TRBV6-1 to TRBJ2-4, with a possible D match to TRBD1 (6 bases). Trimming stripped 0 bases from V and 0 bases from J, with 18 bases between. The germline V gene encodes CDR1 MNHNS and CDR2 SASEGT. This CDR3 comprises 19 residues. The CDR3 bases are TGTGCCAGCAGTGAAGCGAACTTTCAGGGGATACTAGCCAAAAACATTCAGTACTTC. This sequence encodes CASSEANFQGILAKNIQYF.

The rearrangement links TRBV5-1 to TRBJ2-5; the D gene is possibly TRBD1 (7 bases). CDR3 length: 17 residues. Germline V gives CDR1 SGHRS, CDR2 YFSETQ. V lost 1 base, J lost 5 bases, and 21 bases lay in between. CDR3 nucleotide sequence: TGCGCCAGCAGCTTGCCCCACCGGGACGGGGGACAGGAGACCCAGTACTTC. This codes for CASSLPHRDGGQETQYF.

This clone was seen just once. The chain employs TRBV28 and TRBJ1-1; 7 bases are a match to TRBD1. Trimming removed 10 bases from V and 5 bases from J; junction bases left unmatched: 16. Germline V gives CDR1 MDHEN, CDR2 SYDVKM. The CDR3 is 15 residues long. The CDR3 protein is CAILTDRSEGTEAFF. In DNA form, the CDR3 reads TGTGCCATTCTAACGGACAGGTCGGAAGGGACTGAAGCTTTCTTT. Full variable domain (remainder filled in from reference TRBV28 and TRBJ1-1): DVKVTQSSRYLVKRTGEKVFLECVQDMDHENMFWYRQDPGLGLRLIYFSYDVKMKEKGDIPEGYSVSREKKERFSLILESASTNQTSMYLCAILTDRSEGTEAFFGQGTRLTVV.